This record looks at one T cell receptor beta chain sequence and its context. Its antigen is still unknown. This entry belongs to a study of beta chain features in type 1 diabetes. Study at large: Healthy donors and patients had similar age, gender and cell yields.

Sorting with CD45RO/CCR7/CD25/CD127/CD95/CD27 yielded naive, central memory, regulatory and stem-like memory CD4+ cells. Study outcomes and limitations: Whatever favoring of shorter templates PCR might show would apply equally to patients and controls.

Every bit of the isolated RNA underwent reverse transcription, so sequencing read expressed TCRB transcripts. Method: immunoSEQ multiplex PCR; TCRdb's copy keeps in-frame clones and lacks some. The repertoire holds 250,000 to 300,000 clones, with roughly 8% as singletons. CDR3 length: 15 amino acids. CDR1 and CDR2 from the germline V gene are KGHSH and LQKENI. The germline V and J ends were trimmed by 2 bases and 5 bases, with 12 bases remaining between them. Sequenced material: central memory CD4+ T cells from blood. This clonotype originated in a woman between 18 and 29 years old in good health. The chain uses TRBV18 and TRBJ1-4; D unclear. CDR3 bases: TGTGCCAGCTCACCAAGCAGCAGTTCAAATGAAAAACTGTTTTTT. Translation: CASSPSSSSNEKLFF.